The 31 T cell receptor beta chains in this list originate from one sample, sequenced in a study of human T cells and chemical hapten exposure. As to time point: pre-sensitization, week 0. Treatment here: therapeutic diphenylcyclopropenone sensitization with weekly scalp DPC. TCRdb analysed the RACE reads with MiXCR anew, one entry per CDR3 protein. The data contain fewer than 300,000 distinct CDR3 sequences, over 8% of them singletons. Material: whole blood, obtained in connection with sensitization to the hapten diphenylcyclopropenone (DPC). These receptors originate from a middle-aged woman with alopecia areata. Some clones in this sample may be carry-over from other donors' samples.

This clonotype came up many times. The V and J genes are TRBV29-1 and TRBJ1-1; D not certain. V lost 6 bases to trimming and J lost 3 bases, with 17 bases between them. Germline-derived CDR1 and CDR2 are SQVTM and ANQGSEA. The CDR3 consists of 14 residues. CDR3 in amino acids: CSVGTRADYTEAFF. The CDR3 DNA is TGCAGCGTAGGAACCCGGGCTGACTACACTGAAGCTTTCTTT.

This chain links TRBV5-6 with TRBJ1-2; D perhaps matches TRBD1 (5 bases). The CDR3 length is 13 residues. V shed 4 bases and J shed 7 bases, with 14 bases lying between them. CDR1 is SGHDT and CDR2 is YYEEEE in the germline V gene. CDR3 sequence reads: CASSPARGFGYTF. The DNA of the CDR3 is TGTGCCAGCAGCCCGGCCCGGGGGTTTGGCTACACCTTC.

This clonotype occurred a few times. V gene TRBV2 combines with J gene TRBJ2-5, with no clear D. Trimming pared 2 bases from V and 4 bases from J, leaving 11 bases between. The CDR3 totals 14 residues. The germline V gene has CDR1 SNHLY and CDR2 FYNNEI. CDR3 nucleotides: TGTGCCAGCAGTGAACTGGCGGAAGCAGAGACCCAGTACTTC. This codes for CASSELAEAETQYF.

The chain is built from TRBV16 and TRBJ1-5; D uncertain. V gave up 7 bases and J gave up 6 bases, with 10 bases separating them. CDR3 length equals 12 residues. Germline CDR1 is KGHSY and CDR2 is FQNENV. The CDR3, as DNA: TGTGCCAGCACCCTGCTACCTCAGCCCCAGCATTTT. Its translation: CASTLLPQPQHF.

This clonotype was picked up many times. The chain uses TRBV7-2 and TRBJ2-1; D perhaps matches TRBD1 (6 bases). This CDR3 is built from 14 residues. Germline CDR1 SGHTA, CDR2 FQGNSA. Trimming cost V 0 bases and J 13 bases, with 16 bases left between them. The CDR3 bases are TGTGCCAGCAGCTTAGCCGTGGTTCTGGGACAACAGTTCTTC. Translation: CASSLAVVLGQQFF.

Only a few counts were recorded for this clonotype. In DNA form, the CDR3 reads TGTGCCAGCAGCTTCTTTTCGGGAGGACGGGAGGCCTCCTACCGGGAGCAGTACTTC. It yields the protein CASSFFSGGREASYREQYF. The rearrangement joins TRBV7-9 to TRBJ2-7; 7 bases map to TRBD2. The length of the CDR3 is 19 residues. The germline V gene has CDR1 SEHNR and CDR2 FQNEAQ (reference sequence). The V gene end was trimmed by 3 bases and the J gene end by 7 bases; junction bases not matched to a gene: 24.

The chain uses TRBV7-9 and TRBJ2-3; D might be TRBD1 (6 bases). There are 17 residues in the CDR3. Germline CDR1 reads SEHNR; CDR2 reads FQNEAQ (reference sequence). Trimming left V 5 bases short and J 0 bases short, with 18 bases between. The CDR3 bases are TGTGCCAGCAGCCCTAGCCGGGACACGACTAGCACAGATACGCAGTATTTT. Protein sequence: CASSPSRDTTSTDTQYF.

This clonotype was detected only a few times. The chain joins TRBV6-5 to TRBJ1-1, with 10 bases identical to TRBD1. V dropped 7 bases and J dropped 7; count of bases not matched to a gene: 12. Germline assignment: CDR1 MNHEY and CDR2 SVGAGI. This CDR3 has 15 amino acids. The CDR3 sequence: CASTERDRGLFEAFF. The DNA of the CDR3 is TGTGCCAGCACCGAAAGGGACAGGGGACTCTTTGAAGCTTTCTTT.

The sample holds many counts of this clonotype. Here the CDR3 DNA reads TGCAGTGCCACTGGGACAGATAATGAAAAACTGTTTTTT. Protein product: CSATGTDNEKLFF. This chain connects TRBV20-1 to TRBJ1-4, with TRBD1 matching 7 bases. The CDR3 has 13 amino acids. Germline CDR1 DFQATT, CDR2 SNEGSKA (reference sequence). V was clipped by 6 bases and J by 4 bases; unmatched bases: 5.

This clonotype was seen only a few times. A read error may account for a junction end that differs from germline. Here the CDR3 DNA reads TGCACCAGCAGCTTAGAGCCCTTCAATGAGCAGTTCTTC. The encoded protein is CTSSLEPFNEQFF. The genes are TRBV5-1 and TRBJ2-1; D is undetermined. Germline V gene sequence: CDR1 SGHRS, CDR2 YFSETQ. The CDR3 length is 13 residues. Variable domain in full (rest from reference TRBV5-1 and TRBJ2-1): KAGVTQTPRYLIKTRGQQVTLSCSPISGHRSVSWYQQTPGQGLQFLFEYFSETQRNKGNFPGRFSGRQFSNSRSEMNVSTLELGDSALYLCTSSLEPFNEQFFGPGTRLTVL.

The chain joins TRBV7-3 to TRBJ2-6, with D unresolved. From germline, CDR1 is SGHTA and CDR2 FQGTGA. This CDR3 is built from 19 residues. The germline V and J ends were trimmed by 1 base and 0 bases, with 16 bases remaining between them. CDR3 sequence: CASSLRSMFPNSGANVLTF. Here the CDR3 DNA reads TGTGCCAGCAGCTTAAGAAGCATGTTCCCGAACTCTGGGGCCAACGTCCTGACTTTC.

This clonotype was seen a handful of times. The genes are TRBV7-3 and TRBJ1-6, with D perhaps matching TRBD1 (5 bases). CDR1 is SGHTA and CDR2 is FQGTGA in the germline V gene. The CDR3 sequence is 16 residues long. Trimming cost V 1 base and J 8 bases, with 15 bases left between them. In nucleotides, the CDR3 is TGTGCCAGCAGCTTAAGGATGATGGGACCTGATTCACCCCTCCACTTT. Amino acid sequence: CASSLRMMGPDSPLHF.

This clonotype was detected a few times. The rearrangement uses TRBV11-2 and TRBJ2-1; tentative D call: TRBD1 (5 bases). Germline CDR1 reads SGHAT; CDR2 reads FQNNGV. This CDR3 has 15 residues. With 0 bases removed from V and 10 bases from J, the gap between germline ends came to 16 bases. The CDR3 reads CASSLEGFSGAEQFF. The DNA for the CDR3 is TGTGCCAGCAGCTTAGAGGGGTTTAGTGGGGCCGAGCAGTTCTTC.

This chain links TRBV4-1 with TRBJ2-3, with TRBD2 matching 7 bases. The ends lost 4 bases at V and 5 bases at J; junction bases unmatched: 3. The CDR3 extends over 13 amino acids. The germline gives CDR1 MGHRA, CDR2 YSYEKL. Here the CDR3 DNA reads TGCGCCAGCAGCCGGGAGGGCAAAGATACGCAGTATTTT. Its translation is CASSREGKDTQYF.

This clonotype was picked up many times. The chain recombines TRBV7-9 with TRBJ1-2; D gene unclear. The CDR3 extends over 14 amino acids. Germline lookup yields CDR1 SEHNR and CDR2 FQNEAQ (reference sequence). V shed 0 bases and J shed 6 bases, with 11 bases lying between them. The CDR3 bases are TGTGCCAGCAGCTTAGCGCAATCAGACCATGGCTACACCTTC. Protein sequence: CASSLAQSDHGYTF.

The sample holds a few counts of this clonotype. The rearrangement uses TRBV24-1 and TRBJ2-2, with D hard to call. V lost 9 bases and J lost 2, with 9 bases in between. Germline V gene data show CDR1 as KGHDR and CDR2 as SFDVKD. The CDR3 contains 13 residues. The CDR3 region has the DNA TGTGCCACCCTAGACCTAAACACCGGGGAGCTGTTTTTT. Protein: CATLDLNTGELFF.

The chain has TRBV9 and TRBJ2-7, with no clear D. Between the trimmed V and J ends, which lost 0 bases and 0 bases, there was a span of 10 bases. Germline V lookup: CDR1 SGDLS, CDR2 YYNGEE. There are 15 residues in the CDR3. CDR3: CASSVEASPSYEQYF. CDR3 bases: TGTGCCAGCAGCGTAGAAGCTTCCCCCTCCTACGAGCAGTACTTC.

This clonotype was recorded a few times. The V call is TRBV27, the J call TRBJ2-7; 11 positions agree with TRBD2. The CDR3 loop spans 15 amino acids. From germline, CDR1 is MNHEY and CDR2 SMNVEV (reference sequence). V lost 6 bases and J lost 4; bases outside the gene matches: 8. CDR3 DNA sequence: TGTGCCAGCAGCCAACTAGCGGGAGCCAGGTACGAGCAGTACTTC. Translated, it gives CASSQLAGARYEQYF.

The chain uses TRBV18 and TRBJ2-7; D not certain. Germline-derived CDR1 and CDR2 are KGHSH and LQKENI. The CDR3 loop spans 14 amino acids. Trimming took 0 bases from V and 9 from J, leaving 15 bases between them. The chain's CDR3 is CASSPPQDPAGQYF. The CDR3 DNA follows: TGTGCCAGCTCACCACCCCAGGACCCCGCCGGGCAGTACTTC.

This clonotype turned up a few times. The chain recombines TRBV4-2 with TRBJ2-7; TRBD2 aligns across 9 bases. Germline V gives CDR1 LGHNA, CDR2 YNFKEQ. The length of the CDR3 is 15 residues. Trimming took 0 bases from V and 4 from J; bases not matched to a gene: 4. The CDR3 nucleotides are TGTGCCAGCAGCCAAGACGCGACTAGCGGTTACGAGCAGTACTTC. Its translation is CASSQDATSGYEQYF.

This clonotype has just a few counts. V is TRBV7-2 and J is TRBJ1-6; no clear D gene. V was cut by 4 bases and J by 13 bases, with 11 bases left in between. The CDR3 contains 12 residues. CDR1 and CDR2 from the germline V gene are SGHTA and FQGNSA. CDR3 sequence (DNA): TGTGCCAGCAGCTCACCTGACTTGCCCCTCCACTTT. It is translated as CASSSPDLPLHF.

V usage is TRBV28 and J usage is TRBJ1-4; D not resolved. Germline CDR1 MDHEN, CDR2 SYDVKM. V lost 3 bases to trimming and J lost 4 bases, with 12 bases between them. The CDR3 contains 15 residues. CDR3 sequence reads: CASSFRTAVNEKLFF. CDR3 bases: TGTGCCAGCAGTTTTAGGACTGCGGTTAATGAAAAACTGTTTTTT.

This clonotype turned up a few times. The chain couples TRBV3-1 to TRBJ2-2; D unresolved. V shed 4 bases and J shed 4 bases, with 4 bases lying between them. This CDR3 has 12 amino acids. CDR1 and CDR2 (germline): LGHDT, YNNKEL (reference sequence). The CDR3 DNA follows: TGTGCCAGCAGCCCCGTCACCGGGGAGCTGTTTTTT. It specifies CASSPVTGELFF.

In nucleotides, the CDR3 is TGTGCCTGGAGTCGGGAGCTTGAGCAGTTCTTC. Protein product: CAWSRELEQFF. The chain couples TRBV30 to TRBJ2-1; D might be TRBD2 (6 bases). There are 11 residues in the CDR3. Germline lookup yields CDR1 GTSNPN and CDR2 SVGIG (reference sequence). Trimming removed 2 bases from V and 9 bases from J, with 8 bases in between.

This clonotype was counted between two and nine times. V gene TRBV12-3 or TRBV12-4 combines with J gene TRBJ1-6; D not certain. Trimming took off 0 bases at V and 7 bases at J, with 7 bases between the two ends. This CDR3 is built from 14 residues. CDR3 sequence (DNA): TGTGCCAGCAGTTTAGCTTGGAGGAATTCACCCCTCCACTTT. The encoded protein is CASSLAWRNSPLHF.

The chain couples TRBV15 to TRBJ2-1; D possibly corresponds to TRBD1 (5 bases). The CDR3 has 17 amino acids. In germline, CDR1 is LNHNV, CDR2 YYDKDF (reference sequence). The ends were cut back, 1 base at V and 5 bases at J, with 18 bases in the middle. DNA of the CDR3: TGTGCCACCAGCAGAGGGTCCCGACCCCTCAGGGACAATGAGCAGTTCTTC. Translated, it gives CATSRGSRPLRDNEQFF. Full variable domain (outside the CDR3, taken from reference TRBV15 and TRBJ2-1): DAMVIQNPRYQVTQFGKPVTLSCSQTLNHNVMYWYQQKSSQAPKLLFHYYDKDFNNEADTPDNFQSRRPNTSFCFLDIRSPGLGDTAMYLCATSRGSRPLRDNEQFFGPGTRLTVL.

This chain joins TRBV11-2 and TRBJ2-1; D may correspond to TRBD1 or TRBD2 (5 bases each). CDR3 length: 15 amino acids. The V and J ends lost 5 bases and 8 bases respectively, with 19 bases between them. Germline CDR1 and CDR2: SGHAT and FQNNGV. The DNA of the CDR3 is TGTGCCAGCAGCCCAAACCCGGGGCCAGGGTATGAGCAGTTCTTC. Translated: CASSPNPGPGYEQFF.

The CDR3 DNA reads TGTGCCTTAAAGGACGGGAGTGGCAATGAGCAGTTCTTC. Translated: CALKDGSGNEQFF. This chain connects TRBV10-3 to TRBJ2-1, with D tentatively TRBD2 (6 bases). The CDR3 totals 13 residues. The ends were cut back, 11 bases at V and 6 bases at J, with 17 bases in the middle. Germline V gives CDR1 ENHRY, CDR2 SYGVKD.

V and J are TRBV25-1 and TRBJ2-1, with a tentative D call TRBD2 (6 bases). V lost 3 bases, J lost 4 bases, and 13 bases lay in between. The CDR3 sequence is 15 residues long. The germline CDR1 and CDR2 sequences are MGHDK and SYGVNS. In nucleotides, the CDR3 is TGTGCCAGCAGTGACCAAGCGGGCAAGTACAATGAGCAGTTCTTC. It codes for CASSDQAGKYNEQFF.

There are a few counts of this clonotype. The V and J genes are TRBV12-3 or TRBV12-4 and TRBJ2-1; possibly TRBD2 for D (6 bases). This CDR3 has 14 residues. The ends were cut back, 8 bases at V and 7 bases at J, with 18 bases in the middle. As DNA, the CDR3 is TGTGCCAGCGCCCGGGAGAGTCCCAGGAATGAGCAGTTCTTC. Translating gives CASARESPRNEQFF.

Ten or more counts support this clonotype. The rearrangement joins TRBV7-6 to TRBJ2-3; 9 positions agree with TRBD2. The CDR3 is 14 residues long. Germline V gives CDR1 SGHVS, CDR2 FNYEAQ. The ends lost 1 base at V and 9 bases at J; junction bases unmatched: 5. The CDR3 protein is CASSLDGLAGTQYF. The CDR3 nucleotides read TGTGCCAGCAGCTTAGACGGGCTAGCGGGGACGCAGTATTTT.